The clone carrying this TCR beta chain was picked up many times. Its antigen is still unknown. The source of the sample is a study of CD8 T cells in ankylosing spondylitis. Overall study findings and caveats: Seven to nine highly homologous variants formed a TCR beta motif that appeared characteristic of ankylosing spondylitis blood.

Trimming cost V 6 bases and J 1 base, with 12 bases left between them. The germline V gene encodes CDR1 KGHDR and CDR2 SFDVKD. The CDR3 contains 14 residues. TCRdb passed the 5' RACE reads through MiXCR, listing each CDR3 protein once. The sample has some 130,000 distinct CDR3 sequences, roughly 8.3% seen once; the top ten hold more than 7%. The V gene is TRBV24-1, the J gene TRBJ2-7; possible D gene TRBD2, 5 bases. Sequenced: synovial fluid, either unsorted or a sorted T cell fraction (not recorded which). The clonotype comes from a male donor with ankylosing spondylitis. Here the CDR3 reads CATSPSGGSYEQYF. CDR3 DNA sequence: TGTGCCACCAGTCCTTCGGGCGGGTCCTACGAGCAGTACTTC.